One and the same sample provided the 6 T cell receptor beta chains below, sequenced in a study of monozygotic twins with inflammatory bowel disease. From the 5' RACE reads, TCRdb lists one entry per CDR3 protein and no DNA. This listing includes about 110,000 distinct CDR3 sequences. The material sequenced was blood. The receptors were gathered from a human donor with ulcerative colitis or Crohn's disease, or a healthy co-twin of an affected twin (not recorded which).

The chain links TRBV5-1 to TRBJ1-3; TCRdb's D gene call, TRBD1, goes unchecked for lack of DNA. Germline assignment: CDR1 SGHRS and CDR2 YFSETQ. There are 15 residues in the CDR3. CDR3 residues: CASSPSQGGGNTIYF.

V gene TRBV9 combines with J gene TRBJ1-2. Germline V CDR1 and CDR2: SGDLS, YYNGEE. The CDR3 runs 14 residues. The CDR3 protein is CASSPSTGDYGYTF.

V and J are TRBV28 and TRBJ1-1. CDR3 length: 15 amino acids. Germline V CDR1 and CDR2: MDHEN, SYDVKM. The chain's CDR3 is CASSLWERMNTEAFF.

The genes are TRBV4-3 and TRBJ1-3. The CDR3 extends over 16 amino acids. Germline V gene data show CDR1 as LGHNA and CDR2 as YSLEER. The CDR3 is CASSQDGLTSGNTIYF.

This rearrangement joins TRBV5-6 to TRBJ2-5; TCRdb lists TRBD2, though no DNA is available to test this call. Germline assignment: CDR1 SGHDT and CDR2 YYEEEE. This CDR3 contains 14 residues. CDR3 protein: CASSQLAEQETQYF.

The chain joins TRBV12-3 or TRBV12-4 to TRBJ2-3; the TCRdb D gene call, TRBD1, has no DNA to confirm it. The CDR3 is 13 residues long. The CDR3 reads CASRLAGGDTQYF.